The T cell receptor (beta chain) under discussion was sequenced for a study of T cell responses to AZD1222 COVID-19 vaccine. This CDR3 has 13 amino acids. Germline V CDR1 and CDR2: DFQATT, SNEGSKA (reference sequence). Trimming took 3 bases from V and 1 from J; bases not matched to a gene: 2. The assay was immunoSEQ multiplex PCR, and TCRdb's table has in-frame clones only and misses some. The table has about 200,000 clones, 80% to 95% seen once. This sequence was found in an adult who received the AZD1222 COVID-19 vaccine. Source: peripheral blood, taken 28 days after the second AZD1222 dose. V usage is TRBV20-1 and J usage is TRBJ2-7; TRBD1 aligns across 8 bases. CDR3 nucleotides: TGCAGTGCTAGTCGGACAGGGTCCTACGAGCAGTACTTC. It specifies CSASRTGSYEQYF.